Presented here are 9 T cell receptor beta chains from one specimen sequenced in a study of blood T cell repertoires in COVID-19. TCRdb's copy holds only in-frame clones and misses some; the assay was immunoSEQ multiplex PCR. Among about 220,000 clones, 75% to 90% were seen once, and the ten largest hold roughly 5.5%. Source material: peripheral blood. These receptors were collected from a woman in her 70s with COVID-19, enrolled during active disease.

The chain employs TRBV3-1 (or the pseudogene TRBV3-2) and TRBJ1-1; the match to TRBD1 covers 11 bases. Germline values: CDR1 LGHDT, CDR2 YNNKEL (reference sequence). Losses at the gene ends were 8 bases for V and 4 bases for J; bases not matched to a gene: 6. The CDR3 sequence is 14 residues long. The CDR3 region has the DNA TGTGCCAGCCAGCACGGGACAGGGGGCACTGAAGCTTTCTTT. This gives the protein CASQHGTGGTEAFF.

CDR3 DNA: TGTGCCAGCAGCTTAGCCCCGGTGACCCAACAGGGGCAGACCCAGTACTTC. It codes for CASSLAPVTQQGQTQYF. The chain employs TRBV7-2 and TRBJ2-5, with 7 bases identical to TRBD1. The V gene end was trimmed by 0 bases and the J gene end by 6 bases; junction bases not matched to a gene: 13. CDR3 size: 17 residues. Per germline, CDR1 SGHTA and CDR2 FQGNSA.

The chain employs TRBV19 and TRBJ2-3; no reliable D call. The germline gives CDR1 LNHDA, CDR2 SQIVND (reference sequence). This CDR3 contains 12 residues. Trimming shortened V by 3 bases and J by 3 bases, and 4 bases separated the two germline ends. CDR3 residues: CASSMRTDTQYF. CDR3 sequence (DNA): TGTGCCAGTAGTATGAGGACAGATACGCAGTATTTT.

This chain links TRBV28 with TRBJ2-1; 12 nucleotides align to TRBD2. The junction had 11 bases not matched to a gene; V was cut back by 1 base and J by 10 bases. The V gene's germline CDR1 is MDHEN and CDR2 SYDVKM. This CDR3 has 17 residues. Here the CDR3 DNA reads TGTGCCAGCAGTTTATCGGGACTAGCGGGCTTACGAGGCGAGCAGTTCTTC. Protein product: CASSLSGLAGLRGEQFF.

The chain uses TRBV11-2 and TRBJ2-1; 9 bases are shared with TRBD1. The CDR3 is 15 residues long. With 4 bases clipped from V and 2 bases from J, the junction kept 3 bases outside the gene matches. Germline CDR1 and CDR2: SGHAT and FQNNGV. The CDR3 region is CASSYDRGAYNEQFF. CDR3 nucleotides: TGTGCCAGCAGCTACGACAGGGGGGCCTACAATGAGCAGTTCTTC.

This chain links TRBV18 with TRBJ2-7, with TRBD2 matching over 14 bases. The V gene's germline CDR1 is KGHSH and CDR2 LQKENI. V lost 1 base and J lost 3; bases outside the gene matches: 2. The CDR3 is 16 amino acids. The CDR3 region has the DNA TGTGCCAGCTCACCACTCGGGACTAGCGGGGGCTACGAGCAGTACTTC. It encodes CASSPLGTSGGYEQYF.

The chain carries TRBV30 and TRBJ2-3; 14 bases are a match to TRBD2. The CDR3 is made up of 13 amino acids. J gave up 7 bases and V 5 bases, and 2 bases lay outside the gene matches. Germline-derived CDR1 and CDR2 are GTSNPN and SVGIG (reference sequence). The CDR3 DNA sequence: TGTGCCTGGGGGACTAGCGGGAGTTATACGCAGTATTTT. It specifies CAWGTSGSYTQYF.

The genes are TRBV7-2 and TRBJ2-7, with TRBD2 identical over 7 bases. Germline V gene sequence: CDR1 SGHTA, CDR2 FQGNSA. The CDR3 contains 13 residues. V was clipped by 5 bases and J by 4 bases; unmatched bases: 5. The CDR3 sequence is CASSLLRGYEQYF. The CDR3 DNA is TGTGCCAGCAGCCTCTTGCGGGGGTACGAGCAGTACTTC. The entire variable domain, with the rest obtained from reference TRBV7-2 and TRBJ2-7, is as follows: GAGVSQSPSNKVTEKGKDVELRCDPISGHTALYWYRQSLGQGLEFLIYFQGNSAPDKSGLPSDRFSAERTGGSVSTLTIQRTQQEDSAVYLCASSLLRGYEQYFGPGTRLTVT.

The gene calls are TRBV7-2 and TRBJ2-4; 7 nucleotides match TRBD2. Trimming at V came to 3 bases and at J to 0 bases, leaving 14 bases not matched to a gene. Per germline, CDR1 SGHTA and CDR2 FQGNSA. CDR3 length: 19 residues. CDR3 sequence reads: CASSFEASGNPTAKNIQYF. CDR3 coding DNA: TGTGCCAGCAGCTTCGAAGCTAGCGGTAATCCGACAGCCAAAAACATTCAGTACTTC.